This passage covers 27 T cell receptor beta chains from one sample sequenced in a study of blood T cell repertoires in COVID-19. Libraries were prepared by immunoSEQ multiplex PCR; TCRdb keeps only in-frame clonotypes and omits some of them. The sample consists of 160,000 or so clones, around four fifths of them appearing once. Source material: PBMCs or T cells enriched from blood (not recorded which). Receptors were obtained from a woman in her 50s who had recovered from COVID-19.

This clone has more than one count but fewer than ten. This rearrangement joins TRBV19 to TRBJ1-2; the D gene is possibly TRBD1 (6 bases). Germline-derived CDR1 and CDR2 are LNHDA and SQIVND (reference sequence). The CDR3 consists of 19 residues. V was cut by 5 bases and J by 2 bases, with 27 bases left in between. This CDR3 is CASSHGLGAFGQGNYGYTF. As DNA, the CDR3 is TGTGCCAGTAGTCACGGCTTGGGGGCTTTCGGCCAGGGGAACTATGGCTACACCTTC. Using reference TRBV19 and TRBJ1-2 for the parts outside the CDR3, the full variable domain is DGGITQSPKYLFRKEGQNVTLSCEQNLNHDAMYWYRQDPGQGLRLIYYSQIVNDFQKGDIAEGYSVSREKKESFPLTVTSAQKNPTAFYLCASSHGLGAFGQGNYGYTFGSGTRLTVV.

This clone was seen many times. The chain combines TRBV19 with TRBJ1-1, with a possible D match to TRBD1 (6 bases). V lost 2 bases, J lost 4 bases, and 11 bases lay in between. The germline V gene has CDR1 LNHDA and CDR2 SQIVND (reference sequence). The CDR3 runs 14 residues. CDR3: CASSIRDIGTEAFF. CDR3 coding DNA: TGTGCCAGTAGTATACGGGACATAGGCACTGAAGCTTTCTTT.

This clone has more than one count but fewer than ten. The J gene is TRBJ2-7, the V gene TRBV4-3; TRBD2 agrees at 10 bases. In germline, CDR1 is LGHNA, CDR2 YSLEER. This CDR3 spans 16 amino acids. The ends lost 0 bases at V and 3 bases at J; junction bases unmatched: 5. Here the CDR3 reads CASSQDAASGSYEQYF. DNA of the CDR3: TGCGCCAGCAGCCAAGATGCGGCTAGCGGGAGCTACGAGCAGTACTTC.

This chain links TRBV19 with TRBJ2-7; D may be TRBD2 (5 bases). V dropped 6 bases and J dropped 0 bases, with 12 bases sitting between them. This CDR3 region has 14 residues. Germline values: CDR1 LNHDA, CDR2 SQIVND (reference sequence). CDR3 protein: CASSGEPYSYEQYF. In DNA form, the CDR3 reads TGTGCCAGTAGCGGGGAACCCTACTCCTACGAGCAGTACTTC.

The genes are TRBV7-8 and TRBJ2-7, with 10 bases identical to TRBD1. The CDR3 spans 14 residues. CDR1 SGHVS and CDR2 FQNEAQ come from the germline V gene. J gave up 2 bases and V 6 bases, and 4 bases lay outside the gene matches. The CDR3 nucleotides are TGTGCCAGCAGGAGGGACAGGGGAACCTACGAGCAGTACTTC. Residues: CASRRDRGTYEQYF.

The chain couples TRBV5-1 to TRBJ1-2, with a possible D match to TRBD1 (5 bases). The V gene lost 3 bases and the J gene lost 4 bases, with 13 bases spanning the gap. The V gene's germline CDR1 is SGHRS and CDR2 YFSETQ. The CDR3 totals 14 residues. The CDR3 DNA reads as TGCGCCAGCAGCTCTCAGGGCCCGGCCTATGGCTACACCTTC. Translating gives CASSSQGPAYGYTF.

V and J are TRBV4-1 and TRBJ2-5, with D possibly TRBD1 on 6 matching bases. Trimming cost V 0 bases and J 1 base, with 12 bases left between them. CDR3 size: 16 residues. Germline assignment: CDR1 MGHRA and CDR2 YSYEKL. The CDR3 nucleotides are TGCGCCAGCAGCCAAGATCGGACAGACCCCCAAGAGACCCAGTACTTC. Protein sequence: CASSQDRTDPQETQYF.

The chain has TRBV7-2 and TRBJ2-3, with 9 bases lining up with TRBD2. In germline, CDR1 is SGHTA, CDR2 FQGNSA. The CDR3 consists of 15 residues. Germline trimming cut 3 bases from V and 6 bases from J; bases unmatched to any gene: 7. CDR3 region: CASSFLQREVDTQYF. The CDR3 DNA follows: TGTGCCAGCAGCTTCTTACAGCGGGAGGTCGATACGCAGTATTTT. Full variable domain (missing parts from reference TRBV7-2 and TRBJ2-3): GAGVSQSPSNKVTEKGKDVELRCDPISGHTALYWYRQSLGQGLEFLIYFQGNSAPDKSGLPSDRFSAERTGGSVSTLTIQRTQQEDSAVYLCASSFLQREVDTQYFGPGTRLTVL.

The V call is TRBV7-3, the J call TRBJ2-7, with D hard to call. V lost 1 base to trimming and J lost 7 bases, with 11 bases between them. This CDR3 region has 13 residues. Germline values: CDR1 SGHTA, CDR2 FQGTGA. The CDR3 loop is CASSLKAETEQYF. In DNA, the CDR3 is TGTGCCAGCAGCTTAAAGGCGGAAACAGAGCAGTACTTC.

The V call is TRBV9, the J call TRBJ2-2, with TRBD1 as a possible D gene (6 bases). CDR1 is SGDLS, CDR2 YYNGEE, per germline. Trimming cost V 6 bases and J 7 bases, with 16 bases left between them. This CDR3 is 14 amino acids long. CDR3 loop: CASNLQGRGGELFF. In DNA, the CDR3 is TGTGCCAGCAACCTTCAGGGGCGCGGCGGGGAGCTGTTTTTT.

The rearrangement uses TRBV3-1 (or the pseudogene TRBV3-2) and TRBJ1-1; tentatively, D is TRBD1 (6 bases). Germline-derived CDR1 and CDR2 are LGHDT and YNNKEL (reference sequence). This CDR3 has 15 amino acids. Trimming removed 1 base at V and 2 bases at J, with 11 bases between. The CDR3 here is CASSQGSRGNTEAFF. The DNA of the CDR3 is TGTGCCAGCAGCCAAGGAAGCAGGGGAAACACTGAAGCTTTCTTT.

This chain links TRBV5-4 with TRBJ2-2, with 9 positions matching TRBD1. The germline CDR1 and CDR2 sequences are SGHNT and YYREEE (reference sequence). Trimming removed 0 bases from V and 7 bases from J; junction bases left unmatched: 10. The CDR3 is 17 amino acids. The CDR3 is CASSLDLTGGASGELFF. CDR3 bases: TGTGCCAGCAGCTTGGACCTCACAGGGGGCGCAAGCGGGGAGCTGTTTTTT.

The CDR3 loop is CASSEFRQVFYEQYF. The CDR3, as DNA: TGTGCCAGCAGTGAATTTAGACAGGTATTCTACGAGCAGTACTTC. The genes are TRBV6-4 and TRBJ2-7; perhaps TRBD1 as D (6 bases). Germline values: CDR1 MRHNA, CDR2 SNTAGT. CDR3 length: 15 residues. The germline V and J ends were trimmed by 3 bases and 3 bases, with 15 bases remaining between them.

V usage is TRBV18 and J usage is TRBJ1-1; D gene ambiguous. Germline V gene lookup returns CDR1 KGHSH and CDR2 LQKENI. The CDR3 extends over 14 amino acids. V lost 0 bases and J lost 7, with 12 bases in between. The CDR3 DNA follows: TGTGCCAGCTCACCACCGAGTACGAGGGATGAAGCTTTCTTT. Its protein is CASSPPSTRDEAFF.

The chain uses TRBV7-2 and TRBJ2-5, with 10 bases that match TRBD2. V dropped 5 bases and J dropped 7; count of bases not matched to a gene: 10. Looked up from germline, CDR1 is SGHTA and CDR2 is FQGNSA. There are 15 residues in the CDR3. The CDR3 sequence: CASSLSGRAGGTQYF. CDR3 nucleotide sequence: TGTGCCAGCAGCCTCAGCGGGAGGGCCGGAGGGACCCAGTACTTC. The full variable domain, rest sourced from reference TRBV7-2 and TRBJ2-5, is GAGVSQSPSNKVTEKGKDVELRCDPISGHTALYWYRQSLGQGLEFLIYFQGNSAPDKSGLPSDRFSAERTGGSVSTLTIQRTQQEDSAVYLCASSLSGRAGGTQYFGPGTRLLVL.

The chain links TRBV19 to TRBJ2-1, with D perhaps TRBD2 (6 bases). This CDR3 has 15 amino acids. Trimming took off 6 bases at V and 8 bases at J, with 20 bases between the two ends. Germline CDR1 LNHDA, CDR2 SQIVND (reference sequence). The CDR3 region is CASRRLGGGLDEQFF. The DNA for the CDR3 is TGTGCCAGTAGACGCCTCGGTGGGGGGTTGGATGAGCAGTTCTTC.

The chain is built from TRBV19 and TRBJ2-7; 7 positions match TRBD1. The germline V gene encodes CDR1 LNHDA and CDR2 SQIVND (reference sequence). The CDR3 has 14 residues. V lost 8 bases and J lost 2; bases outside the gene matches: 9. CDR3 nucleotide sequence: TGTGCCAGTTCGCGCACAGGGGACACCTACGAGCAGTACTTC. It encodes CASSRTGDTYEQYF. Combining the CDR3 with reference TRBV19 and TRBJ2-7 gives the whole variable domain DGGITQSPKYLFRKEGQNVTLSCEQNLNHDAMYWYRQDPGQGLRLIYYSQIVNDFQKGDIAEGYSVSREKKESFPLTVTSAQKNPTAFYLCASSRTGDTYEQYFGPGTRLTVT.

The chain joins TRBV4-2 to TRBJ2-1; perhaps TRBD1 as D (6 bases). This CDR3 contains 14 residues. Germline V CDR1 and CDR2: LGHNA, YNFKEQ. Trimming took 2 bases from V and 4 from J, leaving 9 bases between them. This CDR3 is CASSQSTGYNEQFF. In DNA, the CDR3 is TGTGCCAGCAGCCAATCTACAGGGTACAATGAGCAGTTCTTC.

This clone was recorded only once. The CDR3 spells CASSPGTVKYQPQHF. CDR3 DNA: TGTGCCAGCAGTCCCGGGACAGTAAAGTATCAGCCCCAGCATTTT. This chain connects TRBV2 to TRBJ1-5; 7 bases align to TRBD1. The CDR3 is 15 residues long. Trimming cost V 5 bases and J 5 bases; bases outside gene matches: 9. Looked up from germline, CDR1 is SNHLY and CDR2 is FYNNEI.

The chain combines TRBV3-1 (or the pseudogene TRBV3-2) with TRBJ2-7, with D possibly TRBD2 on 7 matching bases. CDR1 is LGHDT, CDR2 YNNKEL, per germline (reference sequence). Deletions cut 3 bases from V and 7 bases from J, with 13 bases between. The CDR3 loop spans 13 amino acids. CDR3 nucleotides: TGTGCCAGCAGCCAGAGGGGGGGGCAAGAGCAGTACTTC. Its protein product is CASSQRGGQEQYF.

CDR3 DNA sequence: TGTGCCAGCAGCTTAGGGGGGGATTCACCCCTCCACTTT. Translated, it gives CASSLGGDSPLHF. The rearrangement links TRBV7-2 to TRBJ1-6; D perhaps matches TRBD1 (5 bases). The CDR3 runs to 13 residues. Germline lookup yields CDR1 SGHTA and CDR2 FQGNSA. V was trimmed by 1 base and J by 8 bases, leaving 6 bases between them.

The chain has TRBV2 and TRBJ2-1, with a possible D match to TRBD1 (5 bases). Germline assignment: CDR1 SNHLY and CDR2 FYNNEI. The V end lost 6 bases, the J end lost 9 bases, and 18 bases lay between the germline ends. The CDR3 covers 14 residues. CDR3 DNA: TGTGCCAGCAGCGGGCAGGGCCTCAGCGCTGAGCAGTTCTTC. Protein sequence: CASSGQGLSAEQFF.

The J gene is TRBJ2-1, the V gene TRBV2; 11 nucleotides match TRBD2. Germline V CDR1 and CDR2: SNHLY, FYNNEI. This CDR3 comprises 15 residues. J lost 7 bases, V lost 4 bases, and 6 bases had no gene match. DNA for the CDR3: TGTGCCAGCAGTGTTGCACTAGCGGGGGCTAATGAGCAGTTCTTC. Residues: CASSVALAGANEQFF.

This rearrangement joins TRBV7-9 to TRBJ1-1; D ambiguous. The length of the CDR3 is 12 residues. Germline values: CDR1 SEHNR, CDR2 FQNEAQ (reference sequence). V lost 3 bases, J lost 6 bases, and 8 bases lay in between. The CDR3 DNA reads as TGTGCCAGCAGCTTTAACCGGGCTGAAGCTTTCTTT. It codes for CASSFNRAEAFF.

The V and J genes are TRBV10-1 and TRBJ1-6; tentatively, D is TRBD1 (6 bases). Trimming took 3 bases from V and 9 from J, leaving 12 bases between them. The CDR3 has 14 amino acids. Germline V lookup: CDR1 WNHNN, CDR2 SYGVQD (reference sequence). The CDR3 DNA reads as TGCGCCAGCAGTGAAAGGGGGGGGAGTTCACCCCTCCACTTT. Translation gives CASSERGGSSPLHF.

The chain uses TRBV14 and TRBJ1-3; no clear D gene. Between the trimmed V and J ends, which lost 2 bases and 4 bases, there was a span of 6 bases. The CDR3 runs 13 residues. Looked up from germline, CDR1 is SGHDN and CDR2 is FVKESK. The CDR3 coding sequence is TGTGCCAGCAGCCAACAGGCGGGAAACACCATATATTTT. The encoded protein is CASSQQAGNTIYF.

The chain links TRBV28 to TRBJ2-1; TRBD2 matches 12 bases. The germline gives CDR1 MDHEN, CDR2 SYDVKM. The CDR3 runs 18 residues. V lost 5 bases, J lost 5 bases, and 13 bases stayed unmatched. The CDR3 reads CASSLPGLAGWEDNEQFF. The CDR3 nucleotides are TGTGCCAGCAGTCTGCCGGGACTAGCGGGTTGGGAGGACAATGAGCAGTTCTTC. Combining the CDR3 with reference TRBV28 and TRBJ2-1 gives the whole variable domain DVKVTQSSRYLVKRTGEKVFLECVQDMDHENMFWYRQDPGLGLRLIYFSYDVKMKEKGDIPEGYSVSREKKERFSLILESASTNQTSMYLCASSLPGLAGWEDNEQFFGPGTRLTVL.